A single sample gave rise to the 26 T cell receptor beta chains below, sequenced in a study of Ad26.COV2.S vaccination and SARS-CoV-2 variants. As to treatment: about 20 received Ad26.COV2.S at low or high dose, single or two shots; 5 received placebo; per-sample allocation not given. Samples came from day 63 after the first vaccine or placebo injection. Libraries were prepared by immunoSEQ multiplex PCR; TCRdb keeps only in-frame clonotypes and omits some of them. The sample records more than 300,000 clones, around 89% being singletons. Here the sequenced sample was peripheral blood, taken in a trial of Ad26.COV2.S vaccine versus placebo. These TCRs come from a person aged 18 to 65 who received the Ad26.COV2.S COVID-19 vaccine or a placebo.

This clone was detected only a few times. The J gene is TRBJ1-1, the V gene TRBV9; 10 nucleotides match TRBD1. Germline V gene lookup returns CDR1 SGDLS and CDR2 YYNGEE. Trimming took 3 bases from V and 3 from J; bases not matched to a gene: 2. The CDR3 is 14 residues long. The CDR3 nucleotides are TGTGCCAGCAGCGCGGGACAGGGGTACACTGAAGCTTTCTTT. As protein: CASSAGQGYTEAFF.

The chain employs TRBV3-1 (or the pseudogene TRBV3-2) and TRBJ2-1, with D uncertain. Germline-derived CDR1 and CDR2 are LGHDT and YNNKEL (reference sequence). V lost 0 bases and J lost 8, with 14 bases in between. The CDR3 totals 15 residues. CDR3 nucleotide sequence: TGTGCCAGCAGCCAAGATGCAGTGCGGACCGATGAGCAGTTCTTC. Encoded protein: CASSQDAVRTDEQFF.

CDR3 sequence reads: CASSQGVERGREQYF. The CDR3 bases are TGTGCCAGCAGCCAAGGGGTGGAGCGGGGAAGGGAGCAGTACTTC. The chain couples TRBV3-1 (or the pseudogene TRBV3-2) to TRBJ2-7, with 7 bases aligning to TRBD2. The CDR3 covers 15 residues. In germline, CDR1 is LGHDT, CDR2 YNNKEL (reference sequence). After removal of 1 base from V and 7 bases from J, the junction contained 10 bases not matched to a gene.

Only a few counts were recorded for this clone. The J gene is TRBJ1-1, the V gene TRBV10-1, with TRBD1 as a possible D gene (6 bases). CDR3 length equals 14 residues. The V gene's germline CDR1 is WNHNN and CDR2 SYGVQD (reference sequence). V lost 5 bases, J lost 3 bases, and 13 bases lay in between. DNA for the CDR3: TGCGCCAGCAGTATACAGGGATTACACACTGAAGCTTTCTTT. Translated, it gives CASSIQGLHTEAFF.

CDR3 in amino acids: CASSQDRNIFFEQYF. The CDR3, as DNA: TGTGCCAGCAGCCAAGATCGTAACATCTTCTTCGAGCAGTACTTC. The chain recombines TRBV3-1 (or the pseudogene TRBV3-2) with TRBJ2-7, with D unresolved. V lost 0 bases and J lost 6, with 15 bases in between. The CDR3 extends over 15 amino acids. The germline V gene encodes CDR1 LGHDT and CDR2 YNNKEL (reference sequence).

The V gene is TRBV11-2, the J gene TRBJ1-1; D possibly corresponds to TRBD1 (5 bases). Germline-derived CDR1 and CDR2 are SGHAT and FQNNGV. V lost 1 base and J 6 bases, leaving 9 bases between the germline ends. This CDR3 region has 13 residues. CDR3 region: CASSLGGSAEAFF. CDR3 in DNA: TGTGCCAGCAGCTTAGGGGGGTCCGCTGAAGCTTTCTTT.

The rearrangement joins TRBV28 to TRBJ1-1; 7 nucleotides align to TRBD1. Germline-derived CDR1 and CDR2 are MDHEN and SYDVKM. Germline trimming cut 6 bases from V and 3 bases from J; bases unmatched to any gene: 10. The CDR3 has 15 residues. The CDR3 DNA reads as TGTGCCAGCAGCCTCCCGCAGGGGGAAGACACTGAAGCTTTCTTT. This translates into CASSLPQGEDTEAFF.

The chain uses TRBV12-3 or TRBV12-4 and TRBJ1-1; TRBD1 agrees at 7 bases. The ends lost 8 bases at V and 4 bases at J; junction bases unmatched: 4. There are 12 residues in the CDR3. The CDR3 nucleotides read TGTGCCAGCGGTTACAGGGGCACTGAAGCTTTCTTT. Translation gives CASGYRGTEAFF.

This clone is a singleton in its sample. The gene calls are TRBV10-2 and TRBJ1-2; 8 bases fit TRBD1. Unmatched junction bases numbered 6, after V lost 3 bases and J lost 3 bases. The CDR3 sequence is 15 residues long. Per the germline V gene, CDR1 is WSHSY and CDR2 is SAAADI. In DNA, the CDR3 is TGCGCCAGCAGTGATGGCCAGGGGGCCTACTATGGCTACACCTTC. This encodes CASSDGQGAYYGYTF.

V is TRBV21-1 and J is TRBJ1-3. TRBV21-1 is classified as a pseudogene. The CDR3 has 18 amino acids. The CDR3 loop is CASNPCTPTGGSGNTIYF. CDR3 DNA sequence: TGTGCCAGCAACCCTTGTACGCCAACAGGAGGGTCGGGAAACACCATATATTTT.

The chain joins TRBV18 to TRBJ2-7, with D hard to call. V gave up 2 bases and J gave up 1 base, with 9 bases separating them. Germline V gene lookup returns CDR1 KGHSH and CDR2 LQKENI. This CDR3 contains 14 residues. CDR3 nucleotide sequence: TGTGCCAGCTCACCATCCACAGATTCCTACGAGCAGTACTTC. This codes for CASSPSTDSYEQYF.

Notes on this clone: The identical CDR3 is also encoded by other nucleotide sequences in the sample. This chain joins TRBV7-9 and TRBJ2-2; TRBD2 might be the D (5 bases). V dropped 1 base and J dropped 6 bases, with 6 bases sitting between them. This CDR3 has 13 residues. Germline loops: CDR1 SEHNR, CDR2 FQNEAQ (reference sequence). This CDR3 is CASSLGGSGELFF. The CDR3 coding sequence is TGTGCCAGCAGCTTAGGCGGGTCCGGGGAGCTGTTTTTT.

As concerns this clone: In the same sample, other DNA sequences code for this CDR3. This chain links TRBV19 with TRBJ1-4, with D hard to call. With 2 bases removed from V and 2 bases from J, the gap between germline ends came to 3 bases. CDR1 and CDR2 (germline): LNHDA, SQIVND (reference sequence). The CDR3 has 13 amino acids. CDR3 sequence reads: CASSISTNEKLFF. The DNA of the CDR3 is TGTGCCAGTAGTATAAGCACTAATGAAAAACTGTTTTTT. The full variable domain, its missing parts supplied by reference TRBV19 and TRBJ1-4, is DGGITQSPKYLFRKEGQNVTLSCEQNLNHDAMYWYRQDPGQGLRLIYYSQIVNDFQKGDIAEGYSVSREKKESFPLTVTSAQKNPTAFYLCASSISTNEKLFFGSGTQLSVL.

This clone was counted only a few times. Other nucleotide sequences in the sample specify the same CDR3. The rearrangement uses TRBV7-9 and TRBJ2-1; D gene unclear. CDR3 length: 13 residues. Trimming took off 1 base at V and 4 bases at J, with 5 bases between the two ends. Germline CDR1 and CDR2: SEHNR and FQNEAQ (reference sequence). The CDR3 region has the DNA TGTGCCAGCAGCTTAGACAGATACAATGAGCAGTTCTTC. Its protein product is CASSLDRYNEQFF.

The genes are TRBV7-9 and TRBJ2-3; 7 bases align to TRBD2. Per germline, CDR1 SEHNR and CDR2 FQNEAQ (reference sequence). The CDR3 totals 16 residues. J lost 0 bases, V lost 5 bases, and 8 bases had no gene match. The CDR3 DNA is TGTGCCAGCAGCCTTGGGGCTAGCGGTAGCACAGATACGCAGTATTTT. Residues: CASSLGASGSTDTQYF.

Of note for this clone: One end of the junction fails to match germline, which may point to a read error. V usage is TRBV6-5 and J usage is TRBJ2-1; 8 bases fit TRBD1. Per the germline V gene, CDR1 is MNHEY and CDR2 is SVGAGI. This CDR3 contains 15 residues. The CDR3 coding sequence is TGTGCCAGCAGTACACGGGACAGGTCCTATAATGAGCAGTTCTTC. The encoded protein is CASSTRDRSYNEQFF.

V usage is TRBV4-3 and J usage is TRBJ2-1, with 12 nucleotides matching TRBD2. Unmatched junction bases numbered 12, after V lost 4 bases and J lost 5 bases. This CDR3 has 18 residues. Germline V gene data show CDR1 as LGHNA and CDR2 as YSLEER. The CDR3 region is CASSPRELAGGLNNEQFF. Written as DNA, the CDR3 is TGCGCCAGCAGCCCCAGGGAGCTAGCGGGGGGGCTAAACAATGAGCAGTTCTTC.

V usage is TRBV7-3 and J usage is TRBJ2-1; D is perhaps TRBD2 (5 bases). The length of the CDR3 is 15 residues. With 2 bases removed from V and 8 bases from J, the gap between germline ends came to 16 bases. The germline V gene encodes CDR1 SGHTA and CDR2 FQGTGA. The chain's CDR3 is CASSLRAVVADEQFF. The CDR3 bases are TGTGCCAGCAGCTTACGAGCGGTAGTTGCCGATGAGCAGTTCTTC.

The CDR3 region has the DNA TGTGCCAGCAGCGTAGGGGACAGGGAATCAGCATCACCCCTCCACTTT. Translated, it gives CASSVGDRESASPLHF. This rearrangement joins TRBV9 to TRBJ1-6, with 9 bases fitting TRBD1. With 0 bases clipped from V and 10 bases from J, the junction kept 8 bases outside the gene matches. The CDR3 length is 16 residues. CDR1 SGDLS and CDR2 YYNGEE come from the germline V gene.

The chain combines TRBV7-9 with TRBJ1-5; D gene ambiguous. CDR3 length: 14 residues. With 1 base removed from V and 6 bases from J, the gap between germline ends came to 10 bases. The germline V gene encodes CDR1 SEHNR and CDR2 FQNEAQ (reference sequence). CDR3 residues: CASSLEGRFQPQHF. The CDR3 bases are TGTGCCAGCAGCTTAGAGGGAAGGTTTCAGCCCCAGCATTTT.

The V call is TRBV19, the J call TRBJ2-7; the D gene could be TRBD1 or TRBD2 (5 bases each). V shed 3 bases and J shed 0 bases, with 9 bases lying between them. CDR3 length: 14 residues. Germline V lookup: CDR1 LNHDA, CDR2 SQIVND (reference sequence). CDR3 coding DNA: TGTGCCAGTAGTATTGCAGGGACCTCCTACGAGCAGTACTTC. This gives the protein CASSIAGTSYEQYF.

This CDR3 is CASSYRGSYEQYF. The CDR3, as DNA: TGTGCCAGCAGCTACCGGGGGTCCTACGAGCAGTACTTC. V is TRBV13 and J is TRBJ2-7; perhaps TRBD2 as D (6 bases). V dropped 4 bases and J dropped 1 base, with 8 bases sitting between them. The CDR3 extends over 13 amino acids. Germline V gene sequence: CDR1 PRHDT, CDR2 FYEKMQ (reference sequence).

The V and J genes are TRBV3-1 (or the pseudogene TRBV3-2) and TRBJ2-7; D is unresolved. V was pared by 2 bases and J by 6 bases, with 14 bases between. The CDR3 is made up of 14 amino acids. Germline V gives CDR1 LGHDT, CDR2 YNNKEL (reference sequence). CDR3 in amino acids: CASSQRSGWREQYF. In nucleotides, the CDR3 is TGTGCCAGCAGCCAAAGGTCCGGTTGGCGCGAGCAGTACTTC.

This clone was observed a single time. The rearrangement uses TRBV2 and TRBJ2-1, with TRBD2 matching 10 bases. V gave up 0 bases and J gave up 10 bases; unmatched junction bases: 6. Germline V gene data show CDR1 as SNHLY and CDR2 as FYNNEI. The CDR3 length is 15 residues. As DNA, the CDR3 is TGTGCCAGCAGTGAAGCACTTACTAGCGGGGAAGAGCAGTTCTTC. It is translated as CASSEALTSGEEQFF.

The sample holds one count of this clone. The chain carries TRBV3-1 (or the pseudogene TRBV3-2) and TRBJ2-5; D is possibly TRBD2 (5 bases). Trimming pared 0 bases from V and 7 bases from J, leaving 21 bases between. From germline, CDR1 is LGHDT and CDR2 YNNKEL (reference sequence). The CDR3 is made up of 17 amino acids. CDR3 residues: CASSQEVEGASAGTQYF. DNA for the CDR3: TGTGCCAGCAGCCAAGAAGTTGAGGGTGCATCGGCTGGGACCCAGTACTTC.

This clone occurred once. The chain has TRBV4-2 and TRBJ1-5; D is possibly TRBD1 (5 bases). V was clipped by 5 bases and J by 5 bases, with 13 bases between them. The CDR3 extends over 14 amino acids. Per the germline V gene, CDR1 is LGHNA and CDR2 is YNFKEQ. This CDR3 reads CASSNRDVDQPQHF. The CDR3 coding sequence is TGTGCCAGCAGCAACCGGGACGTAGATCAGCCCCAGCATTTT.